This T cell receptor (beta chain) was documented in a study of regulatory T cells in long-lasting Graves disease. This clonotype appeared a few times. Both iRepertoire HTBI primers and Arm-PCR of CDR3 regions were used to build the TCR beta libraries. Each CDR3 protein gets one entry after TCRdb re-called the multiplex PCR reads with MiXCR. Counted here are 350,000 to 450,000 distinct CDR3 sequences, around 23% occurring once; the ten biggest clones make up under 35%. This sample's time point: persistent/refractory GD, antithyroid drugs over 5 years with positive TRAb. PBMC-derived RNA was used for the TCR library. It was American Thyroid Association guidelines that determined Graves' disease diagnosis. V was clipped by 1 base and J by 1 base, with 10 bases between them. The CDR3 is 15 residues long. Germline V lookup: CDR1 SGHTA, CDR2 FQGNSA.

This specimen consisted of peripheral blood mononuclear cells (PBMCs), obtained when the disease was refractory, from a patient treated with antithyroid drugs. This chain joins TRBV7-2 and TRBJ1-1; tentative D call: TRBD1 (5 bases). This TCR was sampled from a middle-aged woman with Graves disease. CDR3 residues: CASSLDVQANTEAFF. As DNA, the CDR3 is TGTGCCAGCAGCTTAGATGTACAGGCGAACACTGAAGCTTTCTTT.